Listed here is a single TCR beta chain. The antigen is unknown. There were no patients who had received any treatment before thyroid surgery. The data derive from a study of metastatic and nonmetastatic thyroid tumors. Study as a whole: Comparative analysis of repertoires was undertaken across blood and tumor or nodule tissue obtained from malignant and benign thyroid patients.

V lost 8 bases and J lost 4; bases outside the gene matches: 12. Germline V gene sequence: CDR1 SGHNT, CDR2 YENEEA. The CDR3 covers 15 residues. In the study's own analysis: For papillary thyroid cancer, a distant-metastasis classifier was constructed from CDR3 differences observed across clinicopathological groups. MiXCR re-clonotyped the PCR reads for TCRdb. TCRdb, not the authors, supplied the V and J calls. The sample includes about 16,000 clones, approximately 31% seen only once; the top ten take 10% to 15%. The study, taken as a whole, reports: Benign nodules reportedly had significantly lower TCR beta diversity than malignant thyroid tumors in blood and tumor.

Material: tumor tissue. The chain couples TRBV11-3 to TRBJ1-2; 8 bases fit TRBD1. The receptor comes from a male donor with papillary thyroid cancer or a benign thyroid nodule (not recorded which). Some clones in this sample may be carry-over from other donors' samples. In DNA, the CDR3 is TGTGCCAGCCGATTGTCGACAGGGGCGGCCTATGGCTACACCTTC. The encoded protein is CASRLSTGAAYGYTF.